These 24 T cell receptor beta chains came from one sample sequenced in a study of blood T cells in healthy people across ages. Primed by a sample-barcoded 5' primer and a J-beta primer mix, a second PCR proceeded for roughly 6 to 12 cycles. TCRdb recomputed calls from the 5' RACE reads with MiXCR, one row per CDR3 protein. The sample holds fewer than 800,000 distinct CDR3 sequences, 45% to 50% seen once. Sequenced input: blood. The receptors come from an older woman in good health.

This chain connects TRBV20-1 to TRBJ2-5; a possible D gene is TRBD2 (6 bases). The CDR3 extends over 12 amino acids. The germline V gene has CDR1 DFQATT and CDR2 SNEGSKA (reference sequence). The ends were cut back, 6 bases at V and 11 bases at J, with 19 bases in the middle. The CDR3 protein is CSAAGTRVAQYF. The CDR3 bases are TGCAGTGCAGCCGGGACTCGGGTCGCGCAGTACTTC.

This clonotype has more than one count but fewer than ten. The chain carries TRBV12-3 or TRBV12-4 and TRBJ1-1; D ambiguous. The CDR3 length is 15 residues. Trimming removed 3 bases from V and 6 bases from J, with 17 bases in between. The CDR3 nucleotides are TGTGCCAGCAGTTTTTCCGGACGGGCGAGGGCTGAAGCTTTCTTT. Its protein product is CASSFSGRARAEAFF.

Only a few counts were recorded for this clonotype. V usage is TRBV28 and J usage is TRBJ2-1; D not resolved. Trimming removed 5 bases from V and 3 bases from J, with 11 bases in between. Germline CDR1 is MDHEN and CDR2 is SYDVKM. The CDR3 runs 14 residues. As DNA, the CDR3 is TGTGCCAGCAGTACCGCACAGCTCTACAATGAGCAGTTCTTC. Protein product: CASSTAQLYNEQFF.

V and J are TRBV20-1 and TRBJ1-2; 7 bases map to TRBD1. CDR1 and CDR2 (germline): DFQATT, SNEGSKA (reference sequence). The J segment lost 7 bases and the V segment lost 6 bases, leaving 8 bases of the junction unmatched. The CDR3 length is 12 residues. DNA of the CDR3: TGCAGTGCAAGCAAGACAGGGTTTGGCTACACCTTC. Encoded protein: CSASKTGFGYTF.

The table lists this clonotype with a few counts. V gene TRBV20-1 combines with J gene TRBJ2-5, with TRBD2 matching 7 bases. The CDR3 has 13 residues. V was pared by 5 bases and J by 11 bases, with 14 bases of the junction left unmatched. In germline, CDR1 is DFQATT, CDR2 SNEGSKA (reference sequence). This CDR3 is CSAPLRTSGEQYF. CDR3 DNA: TGCAGTGCTCCTCTCCGGACTAGTGGTGAGCAGTACTTC.

V is TRBV7-2 and J is TRBJ2-1, with D possibly being TRBD2 (5 bases). In germline, CDR1 is SGHTA, CDR2 FQGNSA. The CDR3 has 15 amino acids. Deletions cut 5 bases from V and 5 bases from J, with 16 bases between. This CDR3 is CASSHRGLRDNEQFF. CDR3 DNA: TGTGCCAGCAGCCACCGGGGTTTAAGGGACAATGAGCAGTTCTTC.

This clonotype showed up just once. At one end, the junction sequence differs from germline, possibly due to a read error. The CDR3 DNA follows: TGTGCCAGCACCTTAAGCGGGAGGGCCTCTATGAGCTCCTACAATGAGCAGTACTTC. Translated, it gives CASTLSGRASMSSYNEQYF. The genes are TRBV7-2 and TRBJ2-5, with 10 bases identical to TRBD2. This CDR3 region has 19 residues. Germline assignment: CDR1 SGHTA and CDR2 FQGNSA.

The V call is TRBV20-1, the J call TRBJ2-7; TRBD1 agrees at 8 bases. Germline trimming cut 1 base from V and 6 bases from J; bases unmatched to any gene: 5. The CDR3 runs to 13 residues. From germline, CDR1 is DFQATT and CDR2 SNEGSKA (reference sequence). The CDR3 sequence: CSARARTGFEQYF. CDR3 nucleotide sequence: TGCAGTGCTAGAGCCCGGACAGGGTTCGAGCAGTACTTC.

This clonotype was picked up a small number of times. The CDR3 reads CAISESSTGYGYTF. Here the CDR3 DNA reads TGTGCCATCAGTGAGTCGTCGACAGGCTATGGCTACACCTTC. V gene TRBV10-3 combines with J gene TRBJ1-2; a possible D gene is TRBD1 (6 bases). V lost 0 bases to trimming and J lost 4 bases, with 9 bases between them. Germline CDR1 ENHRY, CDR2 SYGVKD. CDR3 length: 14 amino acids.

J is TRBJ2-7 and V is TRBV5-4; the D is unclear. Trimming left V 2 bases short and J 4 bases short, with 10 bases between. This CDR3 is 13 amino acids long. Looked up from germline, CDR1 is SGHNT and CDR2 is YYREEE (reference sequence). CDR3 nucleotide sequence: TGTGCCAGCAGCTTCGGCCGGCGATACGAGCAGTACTTC. It yields the protein CASSFGRRYEQYF.

The gene calls are TRBV7-2 and TRBJ2-1; 9 bases map to TRBD1. The CDR3 has 15 residues. The ends lost 5 bases at V and 7 bases at J; junction bases unmatched: 9. CDR1 SGHTA and CDR2 FQGNSA come from the germline V gene. CDR3 residues: CASSRDRARRNEQFF. CDR3 sequence (DNA): TGTGCCAGCAGCCGGGACAGGGCTCGGAGAAATGAGCAGTTCTTC.

This clonotype came up a few times. The rearrangement joins TRBV7-2 to TRBJ2-1, with a tentative D call TRBD2 (6 bases). The V end was cut by 4 bases, the J end by 10 bases, with 11 bases between. Germline V CDR1 and CDR2: SGHTA, FQGNSA. The CDR3 runs to 12 residues. The CDR3 region has the DNA TGTGCCAGCAGCTCTAGCGCCCGGGAGCAGTTCTTC. This encodes CASSSSAREQFF.

The V call is TRBV12-5, the J call TRBJ2-5, with a possible D match to TRBD2 (5 bases). The J call may be wrong; the DNA end is better matched by TRBJ2-7. Germline CDR1 reads LGHNT; CDR2 reads FRNRAP. The CDR3 is 14 amino acids. CDR3 nucleotide sequence: TGTGCTAGTGGTTTGGGAGGGATCGAGGGCGAGCAGTACTTC. This gives the protein CASGLGGIEGEQYF.

For this clonotype: At one of its ends the junction is not consistent with the germline gene, which may arise from a read error. The genes are TRBV7-6 and TRBJ2-4; TRBD1 matches 7 bases. Germline loops: CDR1 SGHVS, CDR2 FNYEAQ. The CDR3 spans 12 residues. CDR3 protein: CACSSQGDIQYF. The CDR3 nucleotides read TGTGCCTGCAGCTCCCAGGGGGACATTCAGTACTTC.

This clonotype was seen a handful of times. This rearrangement joins TRBV6-1 to TRBJ1-5, with D unresolved. Trimming stripped 2 bases from V and 4 bases from J, with 3 bases between. The CDR3 is 12 residues long. Germline assignment: CDR1 MNHNS and CDR2 SASEGT. The CDR3 DNA is TGTGCCAGCAGTGAACCTAATCAGCCCCAGCATTTT. The encoded protein is CASSEPNQPQHF.

The rearrangement links TRBV11-1 to TRBJ2-5; 7 bases are a match to TRBD1. CDR3 length equals 14 residues. J was trimmed by 11 bases and V by 5 bases; bases with no gene match: 14. CDR1 is SGHAT, CDR2 FQDESV, per germline (reference sequence). CDR3 in amino acids: CASSPTGKFYGQYF. The DNA of the CDR3 is TGTGCCAGCAGCCCGACAGGGAAATTTTACGGGCAGTACTTC. The full variable domain, in which reference TRBV11-1 and TRBJ2-5 provide the parts outside the CDR3, is EAEVAQSPRYKITEKSQAVAFWCDPISGHATLYWYRQILGQGPELLVQFQDESVVDDSQLPKDRFSAERLKGVDSTLKIQPAELGDSAMYLCASSPTGKFYGQYFGPGTRLLVL.

This sequence joins TRBV11-2 and TRBJ2-1, with 9 bases lining up with TRBD2. V lost 1 base and J lost 12; bases outside the gene matches: 7. The germline V gene has CDR1 SGHAT and CDR2 FQNNGV. There are 14 residues in the CDR3. CDR3 coding DNA: TGTGCCAGCAGCTTAGGGTCAGCGGGAGGAGTGCAGTTCTTC. This codes for CASSLGSAGGVQFF.

This sequence joins TRBV4-3 and TRBJ2-5; TRBD2 agrees at 14 bases. Trimming at V came to 2 bases and at J to 11 bases, leaving 13 bases not matched to a gene. The CDR3 extends over 17 amino acids. Germline CDR1 LGHNA, CDR2 YSLEER. In DNA, the CDR3 is TGCGCCAGCAGCCAAAGGACCGGGACTAGCGGGAGATATGAGCAGTACTTC. Its protein is CASSQRTGTSGRYEQYF.

This clonotype occurred a few times. This chain links TRBV27 with TRBJ2-5, with 7 nucleotides matching TRBD2. There are 17 residues in the CDR3. Per the germline V gene, CDR1 is MNHEY and CDR2 is SMNVEV (reference sequence). V lost 0 bases and J lost 4; bases outside the gene matches: 11. In DNA, the CDR3 is TGTGCCAGCAGTTTATCGGGAGGGGTAGTTTCTCTAGAGACCCAGTACTTC. This encodes CASSLSGGVVSLETQYF.

The chain carries TRBV5-1 and TRBJ1-1; maybe TRBD1 (6 bases). In germline, CDR1 is SGHRS, CDR2 YFSETQ. The CDR3 consists of 16 residues. V dropped 1 base and J dropped 1 base, with 14 bases sitting between them. CDR3 sequence (DNA): TGCGCCAGCAGCTTGACGGCAGGGGAAGGGAACACTGAAGCTTTCTTT. Protein product: CASSLTAGEGNTEAFF.

Comment on this clonotype: The junction and the germline gene differ at one end; a read error may be behind it. Here the CDR3 reads CANSPNLKTEAFF. CDR3 DNA sequence: TGTGCCAACAGCCCCAATCTGAAAACTGAAGCTTTCTTT. The rearrangement links TRBV3-1 to TRBJ1-1; D is undetermined. Germline assignment: CDR1 LGHDT and CDR2 YNNKEL (reference sequence). The CDR3 length is 13 residues.

The genes are TRBV11-3 and TRBJ2-2; D may match TRBD1 or TRBD2 (5 bases each). CDR1 and CDR2 (germline): SGHNT, YENEEA. This CDR3 contains 13 residues. Deletions cut 10 bases from V and 1 base from J, with 10 bases between. The CDR3 sequence is CATPGRNTGELFF. CDR3 DNA: TGTGCCACCCCGGGACGGAACACCGGGGAGCTGTTTTTT.

J is TRBJ2-1 and V is TRBV27, with TRBD2 as a possible D gene (5 bases). Germline lookup yields CDR1 MNHEY and CDR2 SMNVEV (reference sequence). The length of the CDR3 is 14 residues. Deletions cut 6 bases from V and 4 bases from J, with 13 bases between. Written as DNA, the CDR3 is TGTGCCAGCAGAGTACTATTAGCGTACAATGAGCAGTTCTTC. Amino acids: CASRVLLAYNEQFF.

The chain couples TRBV5-1 to TRBJ2-4; D unresolved. Germline values: CDR1 SGHRS, CDR2 YFSETQ. Trimming removed 0 bases at V and 1 base at J, with 5 bases between. The CDR3 spans 14 residues. CDR3 nucleotides: TGCGCCAGCAGCTTGGTTTCCGCCAAAAACATTCAGTACTTC. Translating gives CASSLVSAKNIQYF.